Here is one T cell receptor (beta chain) with its context. The antigen remains undetermined. This CDR3 is built from 18 residues. Per the germline V gene, CDR1 is SNHLY and CDR2 is FYNNEI. Between the trimmed V and J ends, which lost 10 bases and 0 bases, there was a span of 24 bases. This entry is derived from a study of cytomegalovirus exposure and HLA in healthy donors. For the study at large: From HLA-typed donors, an early data release held some 80 million unique TCRs.

Study-wide findings and caveats: For presence/absence analyses, sequencing depth was assumed to be roughly uniform across donors.

Primers for the PCR totalled 60 Vbeta and 13 Jbeta. TCRdb's copy holds only in-frame clones and misses some; the assay was immunoSEQ multiplex PCR. This sample has under 200,000 clones, with 60% to 85% found just once. The chain links TRBV2 to TRBJ2-2, with D perhaps TRBD2 (8 bases). The source material was PBMCs. The sequence came from a woman younger than 45 in good health and CMV-seronegative. The CDR3 DNA follows: TGTGCCACAGCAGGCGTTAGGGGGCGGGGGGCGAACACCGGGGAGCTGTTTTTT. Protein sequence: CATAGVRGRGANTGELFF.